Only a few counts were recorded for the clone carrying this T cell receptor (beta chain). What it binds is unknown. It was with unique molecular identifiers that the TCRbeta library was prepared. TCRdb independently ran MiXCR on the PCR reads; one entry per CDR3 protein. The sample has a few hundred thousand distinct CDR3 sequences, roughly 13% seen once. The entry originates in a study of T-cell reconstitution after alpha-beta-depleted transplantation in children. Study results and limitations: It was newly produced T cells that mostly accounted for T-cell counts and diversity one year after transplant.

The sequencing here drew on PBMCs, mostly from graft donor cells, taken 360 days after TCRalphabeta/CD19-depleted stem cell transplant. This sequence originates from a male patient younger than 18 who had a stem cell transplant for acute myeloid leukemia, so the T cells may come from the graft donor.

CDR3 region: CASSMGGNTGELFF. In nucleotides, the CDR3 is TGTGCCAGTAGTATGGGCGGGAACACCGGGGAGCTGTTTTTT. The rearrangement joins TRBV19 to TRBJ2-2; D is unresolved. The CDR3 length is 14 residues. Looked up from germline, CDR1 is LNHDA and CDR2 is SQIVND (reference sequence). Trimming shortened V by 3 bases and J by 1 base, and 6 bases separated the two germline ends.